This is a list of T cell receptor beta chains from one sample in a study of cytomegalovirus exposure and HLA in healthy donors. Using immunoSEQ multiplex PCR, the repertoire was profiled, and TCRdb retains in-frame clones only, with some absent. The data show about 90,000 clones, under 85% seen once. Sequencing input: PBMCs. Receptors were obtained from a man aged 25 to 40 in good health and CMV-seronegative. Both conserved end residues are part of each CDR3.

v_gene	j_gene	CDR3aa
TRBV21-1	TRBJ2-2	CASSKPTSGGAITGELFF
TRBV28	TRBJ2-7	CASRQTGADYEQYF
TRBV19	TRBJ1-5	CASSIWTGGHQPQHF
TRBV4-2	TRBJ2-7	CASSQETGSEQYF
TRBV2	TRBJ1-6	CASSPGQFSPLHF
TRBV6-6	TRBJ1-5	CASSLSNQPQHF
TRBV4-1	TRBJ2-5	CASSQSRETQYF
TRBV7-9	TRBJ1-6	CASSFQGDSPLHF
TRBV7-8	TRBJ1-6	CASSPSIRDSYNSPLHF
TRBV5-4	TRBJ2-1	CASSLGQGRHEQFF
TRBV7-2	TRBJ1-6	CASSLERGRANSPLHF
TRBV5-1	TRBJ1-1	CASSLGQEAFF
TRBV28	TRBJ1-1	CASSLITQEAFF
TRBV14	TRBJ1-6	CASSLSRTKGSPLHF
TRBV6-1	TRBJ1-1	CASSDEVLGGTEAFF
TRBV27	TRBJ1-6	CASSSLGQGVSPLHF
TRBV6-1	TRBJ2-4	CASSELIYRARLAKNIQYF
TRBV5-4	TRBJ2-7	CASSFRTGQVVEQYF
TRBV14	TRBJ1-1	CASSLNGGAAFF
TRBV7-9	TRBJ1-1	CASSYDRVNTEAFF
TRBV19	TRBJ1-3	CASSRTGLSGNTIYF
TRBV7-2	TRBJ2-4	CASSEGAAKNIQYF
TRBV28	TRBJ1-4	CASSTRGAEKLFF
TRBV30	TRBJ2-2	CAWSSGLGELFF
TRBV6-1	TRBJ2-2	CASSLPGDGELFF
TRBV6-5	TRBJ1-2	CASSYQGGRGYGYTF
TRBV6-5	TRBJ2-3	CATLAGLSTDTQYF
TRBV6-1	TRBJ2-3	CASSGRGGVSPPTDTQYF
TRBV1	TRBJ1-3	CTVFCPGCGSGNTIYF
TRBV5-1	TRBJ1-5	CASSLGGDSNQPQHF
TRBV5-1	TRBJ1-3	CASSSGTVSGNTIYF
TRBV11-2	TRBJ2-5	CASSLSPQGASIQETQYF
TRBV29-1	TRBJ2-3	CSVAGVTPDTQYF
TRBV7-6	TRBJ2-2	CASSLIQGDTGELFF
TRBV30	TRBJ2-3	CAWSAGTGVTDTQYF
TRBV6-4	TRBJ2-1	CASSDYGNEQFF
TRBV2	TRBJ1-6	CASSAGTGNSPLHF
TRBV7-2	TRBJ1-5	CASSLADRNQPQHF
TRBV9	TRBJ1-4	CASSAAGAATNEKLFF
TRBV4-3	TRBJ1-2	CASSQEGGRYGYTF
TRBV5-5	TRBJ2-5	CASRLGRAGQVGWPQETQYF
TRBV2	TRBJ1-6	CATRDRVDSPLHF
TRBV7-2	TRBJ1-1	CASSYGQIHTEAFF
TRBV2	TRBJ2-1	CASSGLAGGSYNEQFF
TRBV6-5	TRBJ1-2	CASTAGGEYGYTF
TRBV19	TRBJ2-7	CASSVHSTGLAYEQYF
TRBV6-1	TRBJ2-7	CASSGTEITYEQYF
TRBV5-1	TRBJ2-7	CASSLASDRSYEQYF
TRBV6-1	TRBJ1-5	CASSDGQGNQPQHF